The clone carrying this T cell receptor (beta chain) was observed a handful of times. This entry is derived from a study of Ad26.COV2.S vaccination and SARS-CoV-2 variants. Study in general: Intramuscular Ad26.COV2.S doses were given once or twice, 56 days apart.

Germline trimming cut 4 bases from V and 5 bases from J; bases unmatched to any gene: 8. Germline-derived CDR1 and CDR2 are WNHNN and SYGVQD (reference sequence). There are 15 residues in the CDR3. Sequencing used immunoSEQ multiplex PCR; TCRdb keeps in-frame clones, though not all of them. Here the sample spans some 350,000 clones, about nine tenths being singletons. Treatment described: some 19 received Ad26.COV2.S at low or high dose, single or two shots; roughly 5 received placebo; per-sample allocation not given. Sampling took place 63 days after the first vaccine or placebo injection. Donation came from an adult in Boston who was aged 18-55 years.

The TCR sequence derives from a person between 18 and 59 years old who received the Ad26.COV2.S COVID-19 vaccine or a placebo. J is TRBJ2-1 and V is TRBV10-1, with 7 bases fitting TRBD1. Material: peripheral blood, obtained in a trial of Ad26.COV2.S vaccine versus placebo. CDR3 bases: TGCGCCAGCAGTGCGGTCCGGGACAGCAACAATGAGCAGTTCTTC. It specifies CASSAVRDSNNEQFF.